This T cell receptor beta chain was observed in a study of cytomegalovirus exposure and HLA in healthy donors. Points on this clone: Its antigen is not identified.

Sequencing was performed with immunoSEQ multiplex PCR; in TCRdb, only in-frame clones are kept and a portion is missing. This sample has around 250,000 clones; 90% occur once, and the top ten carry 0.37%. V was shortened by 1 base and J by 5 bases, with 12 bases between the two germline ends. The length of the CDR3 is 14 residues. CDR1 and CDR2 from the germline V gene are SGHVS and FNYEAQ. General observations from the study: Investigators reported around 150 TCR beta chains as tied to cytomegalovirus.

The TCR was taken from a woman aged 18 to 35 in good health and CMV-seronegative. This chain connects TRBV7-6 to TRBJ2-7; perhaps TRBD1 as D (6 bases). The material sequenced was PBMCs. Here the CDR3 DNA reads TGTGCCAGCAGCTTAGATCTGGGGGCCCACGAGCAGTACTTC. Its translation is CASSLDLGAHEQYF.